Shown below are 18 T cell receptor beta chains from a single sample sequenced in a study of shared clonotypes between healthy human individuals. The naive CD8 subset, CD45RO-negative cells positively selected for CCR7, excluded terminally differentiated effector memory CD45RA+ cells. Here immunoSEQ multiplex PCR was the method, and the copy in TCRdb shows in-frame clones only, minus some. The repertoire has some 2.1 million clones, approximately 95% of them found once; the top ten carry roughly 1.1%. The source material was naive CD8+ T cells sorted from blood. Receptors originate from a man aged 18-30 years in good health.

CDR3 nucleotides: TGTGCCAGTAGTATAGTTAGCGGGAGGCCTACCGGGGAGCTGTTTTTT. Its protein is CASSIVSGRPTGELFF. This chain joins TRBV19 and TRBJ2-2; 10 nucleotides align to TRBD2. The germline CDR1 and CDR2 sequences are LNHDA and SQIVND (reference sequence). Germline trimming cut 1 base from V and 5 bases from J; bases unmatched to any gene: 4. The length of the CDR3 is 16 residues.

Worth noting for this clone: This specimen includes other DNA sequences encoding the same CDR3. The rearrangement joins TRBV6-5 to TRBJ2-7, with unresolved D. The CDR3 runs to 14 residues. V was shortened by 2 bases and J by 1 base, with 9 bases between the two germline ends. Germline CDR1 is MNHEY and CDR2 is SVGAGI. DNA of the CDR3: TGTGCCAGCAGTTACGGTCTTTCGTCCTACGAGCAGTACTTC. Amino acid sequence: CASSYGLSSYEQYF.

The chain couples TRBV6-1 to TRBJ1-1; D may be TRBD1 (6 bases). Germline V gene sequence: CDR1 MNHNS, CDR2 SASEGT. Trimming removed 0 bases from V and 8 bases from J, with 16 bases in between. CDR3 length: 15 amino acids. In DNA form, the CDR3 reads TGTGCCAGCAGTGAAGCGGCCGAGGTGGGGACAGAAGCTTTCTTT. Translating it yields CASSEAAEVGTEAFF.

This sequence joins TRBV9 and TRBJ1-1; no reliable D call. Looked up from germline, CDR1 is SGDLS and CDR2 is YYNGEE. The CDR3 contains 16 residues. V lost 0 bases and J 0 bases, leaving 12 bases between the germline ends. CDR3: CASSVGTEFMNTEAFF. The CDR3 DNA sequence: TGTGCCAGCAGCGTAGGGACGGAGTTTATGAACACTGAAGCTTTCTTT.

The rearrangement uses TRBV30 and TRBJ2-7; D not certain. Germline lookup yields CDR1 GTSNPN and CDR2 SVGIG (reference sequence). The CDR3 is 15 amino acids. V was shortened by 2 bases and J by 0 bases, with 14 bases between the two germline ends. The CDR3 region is CAWSLVHGSSYEQYF. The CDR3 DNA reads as TGTGCCTGGAGTCTTGTACACGGAAGCTCCTACGAGCAGTACTTC. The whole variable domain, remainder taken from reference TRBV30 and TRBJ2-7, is SQTIHQWPATLVQPVGSPLSLECTVEGTSNPNLYWYRQAAGRGLQLLFYSVGIGQISSEVPQNLSASRPQDRQFILSSKKLLLSDSGFYLCAWSLVHGSSYEQYFGPGTRLTVT.

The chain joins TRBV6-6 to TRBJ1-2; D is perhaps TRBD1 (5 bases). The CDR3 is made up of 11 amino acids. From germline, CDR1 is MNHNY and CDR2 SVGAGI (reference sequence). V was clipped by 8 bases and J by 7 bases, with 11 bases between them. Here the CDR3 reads CASAQGGGYTF. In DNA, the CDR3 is TGTGCCAGCGCCCAGGGAGGTGGCTACACCTTC.

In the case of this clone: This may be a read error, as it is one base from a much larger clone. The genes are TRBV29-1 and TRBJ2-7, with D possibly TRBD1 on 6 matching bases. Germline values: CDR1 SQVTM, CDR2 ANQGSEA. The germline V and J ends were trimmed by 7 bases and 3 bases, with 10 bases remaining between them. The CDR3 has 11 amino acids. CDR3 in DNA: TGCAGCGCCCGGGACATCTACGAGCAGTACTTC. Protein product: CSARDIYEQYF.

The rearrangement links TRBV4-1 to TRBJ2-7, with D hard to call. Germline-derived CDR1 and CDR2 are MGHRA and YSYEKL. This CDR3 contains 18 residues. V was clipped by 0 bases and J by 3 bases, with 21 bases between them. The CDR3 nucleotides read TGCGCCAGCAGCCAAGAAGATGTTGGAACTGCCTATATCTACGAGCAGTACTTC. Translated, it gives CASSQEDVGTAYIYEQYF.

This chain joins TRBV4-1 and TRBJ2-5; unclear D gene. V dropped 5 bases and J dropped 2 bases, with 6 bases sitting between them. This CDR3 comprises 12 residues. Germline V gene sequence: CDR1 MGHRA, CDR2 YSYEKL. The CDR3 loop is CASSYSQETQYF. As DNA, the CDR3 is TGCGCCAGCAGCTATAGTCAAGAGACCCAGTACTTC.

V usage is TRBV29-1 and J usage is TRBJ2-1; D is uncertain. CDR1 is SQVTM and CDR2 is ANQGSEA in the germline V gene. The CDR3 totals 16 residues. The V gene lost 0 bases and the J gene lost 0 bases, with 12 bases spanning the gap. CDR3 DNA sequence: TGCAGCGTTGAAGATCGGCGGAAAAGCTCCTACAATGAGCAGTTCTTC. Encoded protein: CSVEDRRKSSYNEQFF.

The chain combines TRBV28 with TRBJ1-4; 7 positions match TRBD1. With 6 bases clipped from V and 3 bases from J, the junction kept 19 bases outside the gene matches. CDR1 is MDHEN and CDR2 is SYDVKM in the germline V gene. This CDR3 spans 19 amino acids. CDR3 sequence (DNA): TGTGCCAGCAGCTATAACCCCTTAAAAGACAGGGAACCTAATGAAAAACTGTTTTTT. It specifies CASSYNPLKDREPNEKLFF.

The CDR3 here is CASSQDRQNLGEQYF. The CDR3, as DNA: TGCGCCAGCAGCCAAGATCGACAAAATCTTGGCGAGCAGTACTTC. V and J are TRBV4-1 and TRBJ2-7; D is unresolved. Looked up from germline, CDR1 is MGHRA and CDR2 is YSYEKL. Trimming stripped 0 bases from V and 6 bases from J, with 15 bases between. The CDR3 spans 15 residues.

As DNA, the CDR3 is TGTGCCAGCAGGAGTGGGGGCCCCTACAATGAGCAGTTCTTC. Protein: CASRSGGPYNEQFF. V usage is TRBV27 and J usage is TRBJ2-1; tentatively, D is TRBD1 (6 bases). V was shortened by 6 bases and J by 2 bases, with 11 bases between the two germline ends. In germline, CDR1 is MNHEY, CDR2 SMNVEV (reference sequence). The CDR3 is 14 amino acids.

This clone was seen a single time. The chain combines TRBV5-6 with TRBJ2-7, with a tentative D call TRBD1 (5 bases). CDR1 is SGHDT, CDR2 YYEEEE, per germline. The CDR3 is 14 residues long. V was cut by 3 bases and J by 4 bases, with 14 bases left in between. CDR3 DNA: TGTGCCAGCAGCTCCCAATTGACAGAGTACGAGCAGTACTTC. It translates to CASSSQLTEYEQYF.

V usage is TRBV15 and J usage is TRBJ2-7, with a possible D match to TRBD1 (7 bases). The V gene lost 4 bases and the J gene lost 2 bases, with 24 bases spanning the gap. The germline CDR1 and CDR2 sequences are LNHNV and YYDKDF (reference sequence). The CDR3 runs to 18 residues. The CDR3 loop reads CATSTTDEWRGHTYEQYF. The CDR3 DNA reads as TGTGCCACCAGCACCACCGATGAGTGGAGGGGGCATACCTACGAGCAGTACTTC.

CDR3 residues: CASSPLGGDEQFF. CDR3 sequence (DNA): TGTGCCAGCTCACCACTGGGTGGAGATGAGCAGTTCTTC. The genes are TRBV18 and TRBJ2-1; D is uncertain. The CDR3 extends over 13 amino acids. V lost 1 base, J lost 8 bases, and 9 bases lay in between. Germline CDR1 and CDR2: KGHSH and LQKENI. Together with reference TRBV18 and TRBJ2-1, the CDR3 gives the full variable domain: NAGVMQNPRHLVRRRGQEARLRCSPMKGHSHVYWYRQLPEEGLKFMVYLQKENIIDESGMPKERFSAEFPKEGPSILRIQQVVRGDSAAYFCASSPLGGDEQFFGPGTRLTVL.

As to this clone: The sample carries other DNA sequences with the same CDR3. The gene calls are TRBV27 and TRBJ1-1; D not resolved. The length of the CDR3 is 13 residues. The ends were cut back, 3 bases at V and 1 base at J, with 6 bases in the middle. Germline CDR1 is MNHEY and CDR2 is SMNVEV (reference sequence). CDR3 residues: CASSLGWNTEAFF. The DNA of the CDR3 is TGTGCCAGCAGTTTGGGGTGGAACACTGAAGCTTTCTTT.

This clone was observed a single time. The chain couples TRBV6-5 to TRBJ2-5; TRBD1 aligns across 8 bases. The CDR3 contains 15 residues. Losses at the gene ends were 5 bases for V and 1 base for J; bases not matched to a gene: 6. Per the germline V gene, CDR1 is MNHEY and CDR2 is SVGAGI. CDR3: CASSVLQGAQETQYF. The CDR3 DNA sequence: TGTGCCAGCAGTGTCTTGCAGGGGGCCCAAGAGACCCAGTACTTC.